Listed here is a single T cell receptor (beta chain). Its antigen is unknown. No much larger clone exists at a distance of one base, and base qualities are not known. Receptors were amplified or captured by RT-PCR. Instrument used: Illumina HiSeq 2500. TCRdb handled the public reads itself, with Q25 trimming in fastp and clone calling in MiXCR, and kept productive beta chains. Every distinct CDR3 protein forms one entry, paired with its most common genes and DNA. A total of approximately 680,000 distinct CDR3 sequences appear in this sample, 15% to 18% of them only once. The ten largest make up roughly 11% of the sample. There are 17 amino acids in the CDR3, from cysteine to phenylalanine inclusive. Only CDR3 DNA is held: 51 bases, read in frame from base 1. Trimming takes 6 bases off V and 0 bases off J; junction bases not matched to a gene: 6. The germline V gene gives CDR1 as MNHNS and CDR2 as SASEGT.

This entry belongs to a study of response to subunit inactivated influenza vaccine (dated by TCRdb to 2016 to 2019). In terms of the full investigation: Deep quantitative T cell receptor repertoire profiling was used in the study to track responses to a trivalent subunit inactivated influenza vaccine. General findings and caveats noted by the study authors: The authors proposed that each seasonal influenza vaccination may bring in only a limited number of new T cells.

This specimen consisted of PBMCs from blood, obtained 11 to 12 days after vaccination. Recombination linked TRBV6-1 to TRBJ2-6, and 9 bases in between align with TRBD1. The receptor comes from a man aged 50 to 59 who received an inactivated influenza vaccine. Donor details come from another sample of the same person, matched by shared clones. The CDR3: CASSRDRVPSGANVLTF. The DNA reads as follows: TGTGCCAGCAGCCGGGACAGGGTCCCCTCTGGGGCCAACGTCCTGACTTTC.